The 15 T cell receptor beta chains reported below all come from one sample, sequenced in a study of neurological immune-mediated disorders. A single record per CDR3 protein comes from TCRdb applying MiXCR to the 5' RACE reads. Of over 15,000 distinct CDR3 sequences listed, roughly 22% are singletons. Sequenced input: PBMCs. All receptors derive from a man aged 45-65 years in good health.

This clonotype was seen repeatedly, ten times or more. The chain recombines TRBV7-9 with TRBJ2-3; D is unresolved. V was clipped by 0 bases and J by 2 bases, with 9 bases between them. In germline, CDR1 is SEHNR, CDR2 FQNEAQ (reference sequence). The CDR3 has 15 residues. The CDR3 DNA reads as TGTGCCAGCAGCTTAGCGCGGCCCGCCACAGATACGCAGTATTTT. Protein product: CASSLARPATDTQYF.

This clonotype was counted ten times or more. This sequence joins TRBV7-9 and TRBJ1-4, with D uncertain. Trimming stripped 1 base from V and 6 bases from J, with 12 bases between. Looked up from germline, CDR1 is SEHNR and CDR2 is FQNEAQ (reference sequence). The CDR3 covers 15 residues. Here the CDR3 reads CASSLGFGRDEKLFF. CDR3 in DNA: TGTGCCAGCAGCTTAGGATTCGGCCGGGATGAAAAACTGTTTTTT.

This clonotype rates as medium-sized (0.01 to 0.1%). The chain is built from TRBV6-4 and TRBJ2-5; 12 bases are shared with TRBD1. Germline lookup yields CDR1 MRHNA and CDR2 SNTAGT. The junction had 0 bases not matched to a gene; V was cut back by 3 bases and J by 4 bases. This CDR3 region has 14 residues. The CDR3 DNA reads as TGTGCCAGCAGTGAGGGACAGGGGGCAGAGACCCAGTACTTC. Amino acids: CASSEGQGAETQYF.

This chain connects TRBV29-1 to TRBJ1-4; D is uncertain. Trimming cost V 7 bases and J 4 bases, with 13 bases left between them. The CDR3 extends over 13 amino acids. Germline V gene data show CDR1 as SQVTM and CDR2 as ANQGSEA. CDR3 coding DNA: TGCAGCGGCAAACAGCCTAATAATGAAAAACTGTTTTTT. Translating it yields CSGKQPNNEKLFF. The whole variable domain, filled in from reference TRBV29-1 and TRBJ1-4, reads SAVISQKPSRDICQRGTSLTIQCQVDSQVTMMFWYRQQPGQSLTLIATANQGSEATYESGFVIDKFPISRPNLTFSTLTVSNMSPEDSSIYLCSGKQPNNEKLFFGSGTQLSVL.

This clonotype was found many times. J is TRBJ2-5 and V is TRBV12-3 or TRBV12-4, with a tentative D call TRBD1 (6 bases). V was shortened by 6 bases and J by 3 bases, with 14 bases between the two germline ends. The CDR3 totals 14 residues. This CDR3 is CASSGWDTEETQYF. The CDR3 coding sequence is TGTGCCAGCAGCGGGTGGGACACCGAAGAGACCCAGTACTTC.

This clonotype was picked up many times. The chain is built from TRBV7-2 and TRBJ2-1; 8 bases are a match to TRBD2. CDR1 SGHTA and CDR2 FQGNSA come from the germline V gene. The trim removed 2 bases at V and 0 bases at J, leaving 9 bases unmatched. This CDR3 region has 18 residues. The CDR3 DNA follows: TGTGCCAGCAGCTTACCGCCCACCGGGACTAGCTCCTACAATGAGCAGTTCTTC. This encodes CASSLPPTGTSSYNEQFF. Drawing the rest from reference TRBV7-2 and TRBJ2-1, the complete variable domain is GAGVSQSPSNKVTEKGKDVELRCDPISGHTALYWYRQSLGQGLEFLIYFQGNSAPDKSGLPSDRFSAERTGGSVSTLTIQRTQQEDSAVYLCASSLPPTGTSSYNEQFFGPGTRLTVL.

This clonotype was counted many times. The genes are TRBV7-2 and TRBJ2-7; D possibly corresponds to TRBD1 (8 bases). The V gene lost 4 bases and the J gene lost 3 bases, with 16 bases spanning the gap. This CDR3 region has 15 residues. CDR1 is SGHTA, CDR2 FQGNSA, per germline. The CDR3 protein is CASSYLTGEGYEQYF. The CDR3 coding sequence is TGTGCCAGCAGCTACTTGACAGGGGAGGGCTACGAGCAGTACTTC.

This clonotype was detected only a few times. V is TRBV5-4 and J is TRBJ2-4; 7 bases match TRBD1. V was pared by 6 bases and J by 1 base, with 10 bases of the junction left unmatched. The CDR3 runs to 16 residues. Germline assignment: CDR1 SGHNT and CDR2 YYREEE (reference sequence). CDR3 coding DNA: TGTGCCAGCACCAAAACAGGGGACGGGGCCAAAAACATTCAGTACTTC. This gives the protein CASTKTGDGAKNIQYF.

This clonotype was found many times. The CDR3 spells CASSLRTGDTYGYTF. The DNA of the CDR3 is TGTGCCAGCAGCTTACGGACAGGGGACACTTATGGCTACACCTTC. V gene TRBV7-2 combines with J gene TRBJ1-2, with 9 bases lining up with TRBD1. The trim removed 2 bases at V and 5 bases at J, leaving 6 bases unmatched. The CDR3 runs to 15 residues. Germline V gene lookup returns CDR1 SGHTA and CDR2 FQGNSA.

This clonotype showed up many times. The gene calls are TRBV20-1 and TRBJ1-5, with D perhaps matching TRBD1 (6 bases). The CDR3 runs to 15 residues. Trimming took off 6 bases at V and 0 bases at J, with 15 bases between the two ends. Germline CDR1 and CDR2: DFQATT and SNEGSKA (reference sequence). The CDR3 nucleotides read TGCAGTGCGACCACAGGGACCTATAGCAATCAGCCCCAGCATTTT. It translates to CSATTGTYSNQPQHF.

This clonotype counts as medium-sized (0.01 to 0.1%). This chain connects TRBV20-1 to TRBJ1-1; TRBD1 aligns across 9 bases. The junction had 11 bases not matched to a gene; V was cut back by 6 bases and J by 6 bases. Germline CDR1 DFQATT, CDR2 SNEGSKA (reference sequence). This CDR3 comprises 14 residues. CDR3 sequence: CSARQGVGWPEAFF. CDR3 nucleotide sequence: TGCAGTGCCAGACAGGGGGTAGGATGGCCTGAAGCTTTCTTT.

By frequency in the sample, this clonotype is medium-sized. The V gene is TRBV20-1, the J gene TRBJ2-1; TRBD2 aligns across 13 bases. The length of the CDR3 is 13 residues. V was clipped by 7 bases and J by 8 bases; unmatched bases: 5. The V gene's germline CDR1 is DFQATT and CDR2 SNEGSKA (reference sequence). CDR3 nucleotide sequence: TGCAGTGGAAGGACTAGCGGGAGCTATGAGCAGTTCTTC. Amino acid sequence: CSGRTSGSYEQFF.

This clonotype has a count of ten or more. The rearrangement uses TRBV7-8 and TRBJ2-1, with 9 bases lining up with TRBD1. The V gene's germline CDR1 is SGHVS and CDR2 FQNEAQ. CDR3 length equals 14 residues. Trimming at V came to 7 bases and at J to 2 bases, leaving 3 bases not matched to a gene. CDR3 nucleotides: TGTGCCAGCAAACGGGACAGGGCCTACAATGAGCAGTTCTTC. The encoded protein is CASKRDRAYNEQFF.

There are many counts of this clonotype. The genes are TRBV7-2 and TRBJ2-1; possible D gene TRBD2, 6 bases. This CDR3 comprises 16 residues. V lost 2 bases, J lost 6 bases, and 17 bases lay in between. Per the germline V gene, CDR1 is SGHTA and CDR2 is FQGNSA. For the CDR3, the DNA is TGTGCCAGCAGCTTAAGCGGGCTAGGGTTTTTCAATGAGCAGTTCTTC. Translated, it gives CASSLSGLGFFNEQFF.

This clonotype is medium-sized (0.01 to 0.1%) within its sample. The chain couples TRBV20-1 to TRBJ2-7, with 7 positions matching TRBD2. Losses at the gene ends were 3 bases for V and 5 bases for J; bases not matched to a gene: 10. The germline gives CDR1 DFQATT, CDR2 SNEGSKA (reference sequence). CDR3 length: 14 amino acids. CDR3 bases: TGCAGTGCTAGTGGAGGGAGGGGAGCCGACGAGCAGTACTTC. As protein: CSASGGRGADEQYF.